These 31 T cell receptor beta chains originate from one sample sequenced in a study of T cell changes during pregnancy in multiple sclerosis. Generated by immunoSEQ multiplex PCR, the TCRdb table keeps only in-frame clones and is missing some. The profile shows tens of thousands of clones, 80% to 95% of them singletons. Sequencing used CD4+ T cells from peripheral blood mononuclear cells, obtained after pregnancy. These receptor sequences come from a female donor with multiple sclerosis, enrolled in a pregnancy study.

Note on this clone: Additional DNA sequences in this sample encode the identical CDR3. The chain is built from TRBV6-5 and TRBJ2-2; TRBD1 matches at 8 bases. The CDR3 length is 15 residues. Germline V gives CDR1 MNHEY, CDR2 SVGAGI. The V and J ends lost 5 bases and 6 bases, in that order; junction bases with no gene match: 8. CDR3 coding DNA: TGTGCCAGCAGTACCGACAGGGGTCGATCCGGGGAGCTGTTTTTT. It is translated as CASSTDRGRSGELFF.

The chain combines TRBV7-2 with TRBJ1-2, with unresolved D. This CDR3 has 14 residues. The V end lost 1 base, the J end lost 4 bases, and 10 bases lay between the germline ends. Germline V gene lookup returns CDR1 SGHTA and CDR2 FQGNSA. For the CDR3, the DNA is TGTGCCAGCAGCTTAGACAGCTCCCGCTATGGCTACACCTTC. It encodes CASSLDSSRYGYTF.

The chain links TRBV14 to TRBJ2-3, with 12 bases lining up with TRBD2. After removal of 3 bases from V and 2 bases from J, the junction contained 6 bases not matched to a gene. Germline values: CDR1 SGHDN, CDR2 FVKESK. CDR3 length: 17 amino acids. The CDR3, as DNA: TGTGCCAGCAGCCATCGGACTAGCGGGACCTACACAGATACGCAGTATTTT. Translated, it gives CASSHRTSGTYTDTQYF.

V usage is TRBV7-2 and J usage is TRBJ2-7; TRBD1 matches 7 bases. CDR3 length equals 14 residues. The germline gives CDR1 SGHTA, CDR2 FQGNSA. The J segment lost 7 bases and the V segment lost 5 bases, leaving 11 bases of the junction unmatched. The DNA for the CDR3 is TGTGCCAGCAGCCGTGGGGACAGCATGCGAGAGCAGTACTTC. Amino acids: CASSRGDSMREQYF.

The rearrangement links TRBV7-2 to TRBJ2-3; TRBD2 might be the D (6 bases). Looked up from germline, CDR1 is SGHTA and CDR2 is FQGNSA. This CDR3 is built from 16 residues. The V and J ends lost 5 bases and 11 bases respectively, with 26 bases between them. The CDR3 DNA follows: TGTGCCAGCAGCACCCAGACTAGTTTGCCTTTTTTGGAGCAGTATTTT. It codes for CASSTQTSLPFLEQYF. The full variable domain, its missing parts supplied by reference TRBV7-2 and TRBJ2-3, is GAGVSQSPSNKVTEKGKDVELRCDPISGHTALYWYRQSLGQGLEFLIYFQGNSAPDKSGLPSDRFSAERTGGSVSTLTIQRTQQEDSAVYLCASSTQTSLPFLEQYFGPGTRLTVL.

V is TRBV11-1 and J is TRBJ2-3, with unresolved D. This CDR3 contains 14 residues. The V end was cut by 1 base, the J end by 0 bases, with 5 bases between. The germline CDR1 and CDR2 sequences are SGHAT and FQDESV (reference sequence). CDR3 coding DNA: TGTGCCAGCAGCTTAGAGAGGAGCACAGATACGCAGTATTTT. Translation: CASSLERSTDTQYF.

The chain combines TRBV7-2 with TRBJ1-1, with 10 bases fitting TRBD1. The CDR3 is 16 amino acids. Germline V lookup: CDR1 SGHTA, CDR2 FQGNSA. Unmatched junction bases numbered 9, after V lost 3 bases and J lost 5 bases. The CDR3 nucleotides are TGTGCCAGCAGCTTTCTTGGCGGGACAGGGGTAACTGAAGCTTTCTTT. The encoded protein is CASSFLGGTGVTEAFF.

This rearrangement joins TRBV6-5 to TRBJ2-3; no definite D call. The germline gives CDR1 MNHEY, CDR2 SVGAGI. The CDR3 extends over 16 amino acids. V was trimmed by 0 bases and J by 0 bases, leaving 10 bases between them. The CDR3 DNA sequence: TGTGCCAGCAGTTACTCCAGGTTTTCTAGCACAGATACGCAGTATTTT. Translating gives CASSYSRFSSTDTQYF.

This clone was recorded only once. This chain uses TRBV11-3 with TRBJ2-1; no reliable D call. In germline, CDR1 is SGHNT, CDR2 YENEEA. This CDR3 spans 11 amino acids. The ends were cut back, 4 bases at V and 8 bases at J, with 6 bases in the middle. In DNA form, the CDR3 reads TGTGCCAGCAGCTCCCTTGATGAGCAGTTCTTC. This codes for CASSSLDEQFF.

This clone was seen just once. The CDR3 DNA sequence: TGCGCCAGCAGCTTGGATGGACTAGCGGGAGTGTCGGATTACAATGAGCAGTTCTTC. Translating gives CASSLDGLAGVSDYNEQFF. This chain links TRBV5-1 with TRBJ2-1; 13 positions agree with TRBD2. This CDR3 is built from 19 residues. Trimming at V came to 0 bases and at J to 4 bases, leaving 10 bases not matched to a gene. From germline, CDR1 is SGHRS and CDR2 YFSETQ.

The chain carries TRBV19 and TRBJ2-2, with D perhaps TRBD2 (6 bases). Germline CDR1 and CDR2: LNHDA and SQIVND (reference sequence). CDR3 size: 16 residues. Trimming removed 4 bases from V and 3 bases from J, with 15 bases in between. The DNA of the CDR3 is TGTGCCAGTAGTACCCACCTGGGGGGAGACACCGGGGAGCTGTTTTTT. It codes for CASSTHLGGDTGELFF.

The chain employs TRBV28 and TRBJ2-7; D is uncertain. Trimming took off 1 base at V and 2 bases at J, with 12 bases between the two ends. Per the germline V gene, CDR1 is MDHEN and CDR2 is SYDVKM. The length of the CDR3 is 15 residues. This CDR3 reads CASSLFPQATYEQYF. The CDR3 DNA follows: TGTGCCAGCAGTTTATTTCCTCAGGCTACCTACGAGCAGTACTTC.

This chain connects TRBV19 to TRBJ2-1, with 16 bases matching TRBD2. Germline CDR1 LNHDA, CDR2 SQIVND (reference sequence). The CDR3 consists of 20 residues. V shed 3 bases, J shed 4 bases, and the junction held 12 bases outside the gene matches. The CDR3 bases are TGTGCCAGTAGTATTAATCCGGGACTAGCGGGAGGGCCTAGATACAATGAGCAGTTCTTC. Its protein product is CASSINPGLAGGPRYNEQFF.

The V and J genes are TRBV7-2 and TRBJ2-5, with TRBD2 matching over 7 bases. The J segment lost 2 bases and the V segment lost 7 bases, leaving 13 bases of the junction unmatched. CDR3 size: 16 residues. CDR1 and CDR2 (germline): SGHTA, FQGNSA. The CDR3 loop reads CASTKGWRERQETQYF. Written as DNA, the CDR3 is TGTGCCAGCACCAAAGGCTGGCGGGAGAGGCAAGAGACCCAGTACTTC. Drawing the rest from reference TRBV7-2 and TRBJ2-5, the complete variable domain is GAGVSQSPSNKVTEKGKDVELRCDPISGHTALYWYRQSLGQGLEFLIYFQGNSAPDKSGLPSDRFSAERTGGSVSTLTIQRTQQEDSAVYLCASTKGWRERQETQYFGPGTRLLVL.

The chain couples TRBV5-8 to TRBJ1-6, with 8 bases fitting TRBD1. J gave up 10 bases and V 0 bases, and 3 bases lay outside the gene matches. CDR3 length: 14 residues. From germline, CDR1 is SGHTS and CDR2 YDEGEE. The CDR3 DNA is TGTGCCAGCAGCTTGGTACAGGGGGTATCACCCCTCCACTTT. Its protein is CASSLVQGVSPLHF.

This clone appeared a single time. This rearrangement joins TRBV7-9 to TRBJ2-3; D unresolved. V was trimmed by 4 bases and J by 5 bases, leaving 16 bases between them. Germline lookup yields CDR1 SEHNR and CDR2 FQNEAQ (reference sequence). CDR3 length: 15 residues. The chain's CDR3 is CASSSSRFGIDTQYF. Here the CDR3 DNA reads TGTGCCAGCAGCTCCTCCAGGTTCGGTATAGATACGCAGTATTTT.

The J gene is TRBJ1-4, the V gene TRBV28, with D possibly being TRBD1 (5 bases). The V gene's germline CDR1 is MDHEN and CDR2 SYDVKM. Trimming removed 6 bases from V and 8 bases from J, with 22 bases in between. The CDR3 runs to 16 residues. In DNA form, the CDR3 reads TGTGCCAGCAGCCTATCCGGGGAGGGGTTGAAGGAAAAACTGTTTTTT. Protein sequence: CASSLSGEGLKEKLFF.

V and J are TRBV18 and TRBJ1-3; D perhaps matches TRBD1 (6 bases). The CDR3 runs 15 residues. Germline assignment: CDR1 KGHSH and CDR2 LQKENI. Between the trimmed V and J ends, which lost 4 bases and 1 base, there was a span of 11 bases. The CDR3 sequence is CASSQQGQSGNTIYF. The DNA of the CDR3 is TGTGCCAGCTCACAGCAAGGACAGTCTGGAAACACCATATATTTT.

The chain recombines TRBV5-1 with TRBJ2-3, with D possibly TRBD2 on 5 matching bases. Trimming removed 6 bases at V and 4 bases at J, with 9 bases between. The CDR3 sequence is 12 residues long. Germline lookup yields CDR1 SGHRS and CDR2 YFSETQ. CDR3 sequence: CASNPGSDTQYF. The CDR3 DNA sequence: TGCGCCAGCAACCCGGGATCAGATACGCAGTATTTT.

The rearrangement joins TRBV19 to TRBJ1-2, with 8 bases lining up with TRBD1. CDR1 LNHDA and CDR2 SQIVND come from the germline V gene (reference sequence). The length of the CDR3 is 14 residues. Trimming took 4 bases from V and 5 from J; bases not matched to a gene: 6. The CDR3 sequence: CASSTSGGWYGYTF. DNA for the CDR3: TGTGCCAGTAGTACCTCAGGGGGCTGGTATGGCTACACCTTC.

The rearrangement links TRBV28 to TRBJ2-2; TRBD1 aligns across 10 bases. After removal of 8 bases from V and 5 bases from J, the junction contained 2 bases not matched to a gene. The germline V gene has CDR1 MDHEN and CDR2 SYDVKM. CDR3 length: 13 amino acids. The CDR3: CASGTGVTGELFF. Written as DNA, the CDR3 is TGTGCCAGCGGGACAGGGGTTACCGGGGAGCTGTTTTTT.

The CDR3 spells CSVGGGGNQPQHF. CDR3 nucleotide sequence: TGCAGCGTTGGAGGGGGCGGCAATCAGCCCCAGCATTTT. The genes are TRBV29-1 and TRBJ1-5; 7 bases are a match to TRBD1. The V gene end was trimmed by 4 bases and the J gene end by 2 bases; junction bases not matched to a gene: 2. Germline CDR1 and CDR2: SQVTM and ANQGSEA. The CDR3 spans 13 residues.

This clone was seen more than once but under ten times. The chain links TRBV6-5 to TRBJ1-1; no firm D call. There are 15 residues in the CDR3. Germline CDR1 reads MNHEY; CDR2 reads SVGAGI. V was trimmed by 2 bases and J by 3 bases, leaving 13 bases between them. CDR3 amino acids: CASSYRRVSDTEAFF. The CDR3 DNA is TGTGCCAGCAGTTACCGGCGGGTCAGCGACACTGAAGCTTTCTTT.

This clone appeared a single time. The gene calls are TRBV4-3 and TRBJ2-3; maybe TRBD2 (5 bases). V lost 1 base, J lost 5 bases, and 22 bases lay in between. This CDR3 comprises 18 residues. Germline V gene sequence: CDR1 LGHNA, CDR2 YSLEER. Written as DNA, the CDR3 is TGCGCCAGCAGCCAAGCCAATATAATCCTAGCTGCGGGAGATACGCAGTATTTT. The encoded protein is CASSQANIILAAGDTQYF.

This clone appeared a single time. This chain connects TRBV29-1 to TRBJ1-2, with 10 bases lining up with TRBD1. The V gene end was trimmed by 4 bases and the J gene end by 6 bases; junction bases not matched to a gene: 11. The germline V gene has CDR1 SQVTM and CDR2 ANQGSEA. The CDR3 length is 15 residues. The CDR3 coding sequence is TGCAGCGTTGTTCCTAGGACAGGGGGTTTTGATGGCTACACCTTC. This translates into CSVVPRTGGFDGYTF. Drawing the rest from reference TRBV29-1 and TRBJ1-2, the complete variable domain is SAVISQKPSRDICQRGTSLTIQCQVDSQVTMMFWYRQQPGQSLTLIATANQGSEATYESGFVIDKFPISRPNLTFSTLTVSNMSPEDSSIYLCSVVPRTGGFDGYTFGSGTRLTVV.

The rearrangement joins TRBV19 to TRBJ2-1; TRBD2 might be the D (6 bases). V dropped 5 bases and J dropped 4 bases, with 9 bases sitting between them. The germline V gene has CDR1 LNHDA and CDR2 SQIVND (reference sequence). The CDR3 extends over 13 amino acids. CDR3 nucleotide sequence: TGTGCCAGTAGTGCGGCGGGGTACAATGAGCAGTTCTTC. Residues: CASSAAGYNEQFF.

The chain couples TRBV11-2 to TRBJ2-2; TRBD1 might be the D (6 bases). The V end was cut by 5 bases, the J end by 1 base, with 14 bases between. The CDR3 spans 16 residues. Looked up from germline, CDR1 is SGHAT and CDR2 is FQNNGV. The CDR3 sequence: CASSPVSTGNTGELFF. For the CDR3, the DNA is TGTGCCAGCAGCCCCGTATCGACAGGGAACACCGGGGAGCTGTTTTTT. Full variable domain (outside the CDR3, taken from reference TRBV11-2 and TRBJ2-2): EAGVAQSPRYKIIEKRQSVAFWCNPISGHATLYWYQQILGQGPKLLIQFQNNGVVDDSQLPKDRFSAERLKGVDSTLKIQPAKLEDSAVYLCASSPVSTGNTGELFFGEGSRLTVL.

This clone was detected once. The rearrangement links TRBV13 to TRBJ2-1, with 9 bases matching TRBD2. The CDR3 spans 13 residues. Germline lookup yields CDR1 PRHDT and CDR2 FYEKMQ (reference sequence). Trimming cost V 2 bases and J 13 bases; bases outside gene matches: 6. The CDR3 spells CASSLRIAGDQFF. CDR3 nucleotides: TGTGCCAGCAGCTTAAGGATAGCGGGAGACCAGTTCTTC.

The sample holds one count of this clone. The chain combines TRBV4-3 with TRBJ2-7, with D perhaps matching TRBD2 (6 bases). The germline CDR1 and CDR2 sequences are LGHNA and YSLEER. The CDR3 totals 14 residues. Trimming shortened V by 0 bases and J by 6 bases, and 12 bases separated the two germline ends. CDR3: CASSQDTSPLEQYF. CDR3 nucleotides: TGCGCCAGCAGCCAAGATACTAGCCCCCTCGAGCAGTACTTC.

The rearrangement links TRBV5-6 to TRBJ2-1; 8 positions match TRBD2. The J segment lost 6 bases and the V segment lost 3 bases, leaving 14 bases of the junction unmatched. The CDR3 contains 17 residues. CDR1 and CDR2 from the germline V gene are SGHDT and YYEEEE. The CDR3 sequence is CASSSRWGAGERNEQFF. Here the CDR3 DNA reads TGTGCCAGCAGCTCACGCTGGGGAGCGGGAGAACGCAATGAGCAGTTCTTC.

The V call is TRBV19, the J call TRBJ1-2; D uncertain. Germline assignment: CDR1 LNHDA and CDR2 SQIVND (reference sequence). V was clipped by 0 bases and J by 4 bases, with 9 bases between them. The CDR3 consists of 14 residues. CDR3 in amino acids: CASSIDNSLYGYTF. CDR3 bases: TGTGCCAGTAGTATAGATAACAGCCTCTATGGCTACACCTTC.